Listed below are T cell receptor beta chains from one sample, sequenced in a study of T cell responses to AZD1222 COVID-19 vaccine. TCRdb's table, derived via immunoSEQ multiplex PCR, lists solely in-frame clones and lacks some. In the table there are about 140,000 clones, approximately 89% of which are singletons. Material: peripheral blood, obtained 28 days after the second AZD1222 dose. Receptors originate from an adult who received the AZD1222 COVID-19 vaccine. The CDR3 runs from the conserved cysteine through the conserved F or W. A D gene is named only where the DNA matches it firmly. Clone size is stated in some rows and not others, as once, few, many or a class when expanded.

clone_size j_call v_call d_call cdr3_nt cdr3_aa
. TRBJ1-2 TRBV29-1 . TGCAGCGTTGAAGCCGGCAGGGCCCGGATGGGGGGCTACACCTTC CSVEAGRARMGGYTF
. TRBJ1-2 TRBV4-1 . TGCGCCAGCAGCCAAGATAGCAGCTATGGCTACACCTTC CASSQDSSYGYTF
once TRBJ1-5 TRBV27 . TGTGCCAGCAACCCCTCGGGGGCCAACCTTGGGCCCCAGCATTTT CASNPSGANLGPQHF
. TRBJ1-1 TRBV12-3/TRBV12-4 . TGTGCCAGTTGGGACGTCGACACTGAAGCTTTCTTT CASWDVDTEAFF
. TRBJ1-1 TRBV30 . TGTGCCTGGAAATCTGAGAACACTGAAGCTTTCTTT CAWKSENTEAFF
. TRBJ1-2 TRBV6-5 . TGTGCCAGCACCCCATCCGAGGGCGGGTCGGGCTACACCTTC CASTPSEGGSGYTF
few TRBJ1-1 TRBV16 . TGTGCCAGCAGCCAAATGCGGAACACTGAAGCTTTCTTT CASSQMRNTEAFF
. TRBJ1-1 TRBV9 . TGTGCCAGCAGCGTAGACACAAACACTGAAGCTTTCTTT CASSVDTNTEAFF
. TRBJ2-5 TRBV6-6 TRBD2 TGTGCCAGCAGTTACGTAGCGGGAGCAGAGACCCAGTACTTC CASSYVAGAETQYF
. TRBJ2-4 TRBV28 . TGTGCCAGCAGTGGGGAGTGGACTCCCAAAAACATTCAGTACTTC CASSGEWTPKNIQYF
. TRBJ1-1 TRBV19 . TGTGCCAGTAGTATTTTCGGAAAGATGAACACTGAAGCTTTCTTT CASSIFGKMNTEAFF
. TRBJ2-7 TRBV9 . TGTGCCAGCAGCGTAGGGGCCGCCTACGAGCAGTGCTTC CASSVGAAYEQCF
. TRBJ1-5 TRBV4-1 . TGCGCCAGCAGCCAAGAACCGGGGGTCAATAGTCAGCCCCAGCATTTT CASSQEPGVNSQPQHF
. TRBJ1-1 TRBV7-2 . TGTGCCAGCAGCTACCTGATGAACACTGAAGCTTTCTTT CASSYLMNTEAFF
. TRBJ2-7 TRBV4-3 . TGCGCCAGCAGCCAAGTCGGGTCAGGGCGGGAGCAGTACTTC CASSQVGSGREQYF
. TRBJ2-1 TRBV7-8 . TGTGCCAGCATCCCCGCTCGAATTTCGGGAACCTACAATGAGCAGTTCTTC CASIPARISGTYNEQFF
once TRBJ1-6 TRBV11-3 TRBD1 TGTGCCAGCAGCTTAGGGACAGGGGCCGATTCACCCCTCCACTTT CASSLGTGADSPLHF
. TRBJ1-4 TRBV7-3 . TGTGCCAGCAGCTTAACCAGGTCAACTAATGAAAAACTGTTTTTT CASSLTRSTNEKLFF
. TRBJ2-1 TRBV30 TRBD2 TGTGCCTGGAGTGTATTTGTGCTAGCGGGAGAATTGAGGCCCGGTGAGCAGTTCTTC CAWSVFVLAGELRPGEQFF
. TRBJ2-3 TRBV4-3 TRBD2 TGCGCCAGCAGCCAAGATCCCCCCCCGGGAGGGTTCACAGATACGCAGTATTTT CASSQDPPPGGFTDTQYF
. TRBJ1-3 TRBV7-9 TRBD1 TGTGCCAGCAGCCAGAGAGGGACAGGGGATGGAAACACCATATATTTT CASSQRGTGDGNTIYF
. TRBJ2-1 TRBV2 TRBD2 TGTGCCAGCAGTGCCCTGAGAAGCGGGGGGGAGCAGTTCTTC CASSALRSGGEQFF
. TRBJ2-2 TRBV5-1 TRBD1 TGCGCCAGCAGCCCAGACAGGGGGGGCACCGGGGAGCTGTTTTTT CASSPDRGGTGELFF